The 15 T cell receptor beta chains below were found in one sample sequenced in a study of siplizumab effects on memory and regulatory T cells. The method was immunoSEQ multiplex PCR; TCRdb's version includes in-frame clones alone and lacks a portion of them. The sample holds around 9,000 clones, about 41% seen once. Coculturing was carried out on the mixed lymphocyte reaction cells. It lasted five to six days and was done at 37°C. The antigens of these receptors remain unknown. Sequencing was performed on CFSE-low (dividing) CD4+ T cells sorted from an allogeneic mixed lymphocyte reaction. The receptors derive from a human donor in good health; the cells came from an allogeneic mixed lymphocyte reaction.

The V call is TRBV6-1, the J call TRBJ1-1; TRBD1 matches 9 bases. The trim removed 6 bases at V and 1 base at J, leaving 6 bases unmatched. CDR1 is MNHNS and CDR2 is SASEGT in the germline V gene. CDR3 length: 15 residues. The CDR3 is CASSWTGDPNTEAFF. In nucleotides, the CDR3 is TGTGCCAGCAGCTGGACAGGGGACCCGAACACTGAAGCTTTCTTT.

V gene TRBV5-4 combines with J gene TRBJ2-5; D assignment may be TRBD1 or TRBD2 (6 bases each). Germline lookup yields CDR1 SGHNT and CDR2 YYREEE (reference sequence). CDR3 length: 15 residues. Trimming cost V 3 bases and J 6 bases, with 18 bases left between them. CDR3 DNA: TGTGCCAGCAGCTCTGGAGGGGGTTTTATGAAGACCCAGTACTTC. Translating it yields CASSSGGGFMKTQYF.

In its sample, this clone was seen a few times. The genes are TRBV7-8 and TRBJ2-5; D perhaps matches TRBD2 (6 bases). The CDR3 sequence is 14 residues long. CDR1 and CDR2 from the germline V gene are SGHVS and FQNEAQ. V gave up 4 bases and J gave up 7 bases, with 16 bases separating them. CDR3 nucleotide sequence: TGTGCCAGCAGCTCCGGGACTCAAGGAGTGACCCAGTACTTC. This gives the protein CASSSGTQGVTQYF.

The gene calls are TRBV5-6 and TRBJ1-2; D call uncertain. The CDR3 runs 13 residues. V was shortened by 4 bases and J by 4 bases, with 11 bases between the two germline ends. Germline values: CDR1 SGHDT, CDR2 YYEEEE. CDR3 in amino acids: CASSPTASYGYTF. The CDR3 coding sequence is TGTGCCAGCAGCCCTACAGCCTCCTATGGCTACACCTTC. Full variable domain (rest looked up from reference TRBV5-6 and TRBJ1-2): DAGVTQSPTHLIKTRGQQVTLRCSPKSGHDTVSWYQQALGQGPQFIFQYYEEEERQRGNFPDRFSGHQFPNYSSELNVNALLLGDSALYLCASSPTASYGYTFGSGTRLTVV.

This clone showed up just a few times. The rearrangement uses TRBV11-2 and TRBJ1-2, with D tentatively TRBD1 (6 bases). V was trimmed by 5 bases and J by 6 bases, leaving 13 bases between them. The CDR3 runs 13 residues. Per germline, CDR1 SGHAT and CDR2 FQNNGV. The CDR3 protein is CASSKLRGNGYTF. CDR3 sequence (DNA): TGTGCCAGCAGCAAACTCAGGGGAAATGGCTACACCTTC.

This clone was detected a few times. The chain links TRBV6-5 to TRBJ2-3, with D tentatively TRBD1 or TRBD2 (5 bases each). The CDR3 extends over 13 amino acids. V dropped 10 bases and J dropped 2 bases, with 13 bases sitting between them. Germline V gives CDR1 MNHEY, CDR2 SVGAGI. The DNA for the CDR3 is TGTGCCATCCAGAGGGGATCCACAGATACGCAGTATTTT. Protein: CAIQRGSTDTQYF.

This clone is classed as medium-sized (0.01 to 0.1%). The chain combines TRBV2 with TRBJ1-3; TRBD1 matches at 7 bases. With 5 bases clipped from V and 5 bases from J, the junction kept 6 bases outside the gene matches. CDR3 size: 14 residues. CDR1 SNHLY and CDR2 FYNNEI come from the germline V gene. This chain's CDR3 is CASSLQGNRNTIYF. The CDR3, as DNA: TGTGCCAGCAGTCTACAGGGGAATAGAAACACCATATATTTT.

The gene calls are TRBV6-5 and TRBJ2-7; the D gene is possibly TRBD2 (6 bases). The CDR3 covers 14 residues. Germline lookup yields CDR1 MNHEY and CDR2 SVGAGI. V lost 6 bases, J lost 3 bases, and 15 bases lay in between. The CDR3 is CASSRPGVIYEQYF. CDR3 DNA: TGTGCCAGCAGCCGACCGGGAGTGATCTACGAGCAGTACTTC.

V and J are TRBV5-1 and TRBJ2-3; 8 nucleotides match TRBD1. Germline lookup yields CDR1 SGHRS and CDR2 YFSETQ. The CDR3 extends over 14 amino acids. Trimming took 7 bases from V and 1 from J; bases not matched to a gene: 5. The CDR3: CASQGQVGTDTQYF. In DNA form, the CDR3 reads TGCGCCAGCCAGGGACAGGTTGGCACAGATACGCAGTATTTT.

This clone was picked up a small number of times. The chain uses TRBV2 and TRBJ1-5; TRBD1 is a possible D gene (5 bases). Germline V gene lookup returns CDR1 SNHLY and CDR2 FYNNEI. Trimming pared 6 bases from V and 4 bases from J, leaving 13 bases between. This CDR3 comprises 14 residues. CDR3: CASRDRGGNQPQHF. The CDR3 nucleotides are TGTGCCAGCAGGGACCGGGGGGGGAATCAGCCCCAGCATTTT. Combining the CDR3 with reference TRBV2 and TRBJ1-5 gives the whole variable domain EPEVTQTPSHQVTQMGQEVILRCVPISNHLYFYWYRQILGQKVEFLVSFYNNEISEKSEIFDDQFSVERPDGSNFTLKIRSTKLEDSAMYFCASRDRGGNQPQHFGDGTRLSIL.

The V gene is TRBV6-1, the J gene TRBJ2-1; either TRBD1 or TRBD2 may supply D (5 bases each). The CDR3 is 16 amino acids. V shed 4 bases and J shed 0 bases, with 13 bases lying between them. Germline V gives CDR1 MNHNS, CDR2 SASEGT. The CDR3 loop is CASSVARDHSYNEQFF. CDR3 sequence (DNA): TGTGCCAGCAGTGTGGCCCGGGACCACTCCTACAATGAGCAGTTCTTC.

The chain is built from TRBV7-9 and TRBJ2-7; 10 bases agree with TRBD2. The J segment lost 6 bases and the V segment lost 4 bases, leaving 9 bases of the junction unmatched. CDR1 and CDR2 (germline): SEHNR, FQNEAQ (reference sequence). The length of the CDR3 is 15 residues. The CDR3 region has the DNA TGTGCCAGCAGCTACGCTAGCGGGAGATTGGGCGAGCAGTACTTC. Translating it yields CASSYASGRLGEQYF. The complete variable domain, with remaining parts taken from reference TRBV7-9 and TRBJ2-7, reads DTGVSQNPRHKITKRGQNVTFRCDPISEHNRLYWYRQTLGQGPEFLTYFQNEAQLEKSRLLSDRFSAERPKGSFSTLEIQRTEQGDSAMYLCASSYASGRLGEQYFGPGTRLTVT.

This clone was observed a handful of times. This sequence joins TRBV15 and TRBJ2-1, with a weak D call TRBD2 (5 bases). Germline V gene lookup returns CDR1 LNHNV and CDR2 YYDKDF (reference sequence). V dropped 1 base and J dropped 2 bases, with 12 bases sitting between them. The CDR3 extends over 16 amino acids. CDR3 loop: CATSRVLGGTYNEQFF. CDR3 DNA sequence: TGTGCCACCAGCAGAGTGTTAGGAGGTACCTACAATGAGCAGTTCTTC.

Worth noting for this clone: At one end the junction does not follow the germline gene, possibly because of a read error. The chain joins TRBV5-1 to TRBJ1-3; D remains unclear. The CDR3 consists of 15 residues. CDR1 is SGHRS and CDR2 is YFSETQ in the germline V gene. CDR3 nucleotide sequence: TGCGCCAGCAGCTTCACTCAAAAGGAGAGGAAACACCATATATTT. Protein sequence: CASSFTQKERKHHIF.

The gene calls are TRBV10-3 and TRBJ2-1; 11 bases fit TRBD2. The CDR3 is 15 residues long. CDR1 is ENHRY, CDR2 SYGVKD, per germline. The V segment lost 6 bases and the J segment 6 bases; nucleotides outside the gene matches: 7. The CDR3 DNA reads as TGTGCCATCAGGTCAAGACTAGCGGGGTTCAATGAGCAGTTCTTC. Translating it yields CAIRSRLAGFNEQFF.